This entry lists 9 T cell receptor beta chains sequenced from one sample in a study of blood T cells in healthy people across ages. Then a second PCR, running about 7 to 11 cycles, was carried out with a sample-barcoded 5' primer and a J-beta primer mix. TCRdb re-called the 5' RACE reads with MiXCR, one entry per CDR3 protein. Found here are around 1,000,000 distinct CDR3 sequences, roughly 24% of them singletons; the top ten hold 0.65% to 0.75%. These same data were also listed under a study on T cells of mothers and their children.

Material: blood. These receptors all come from a girl aged 2-10 years in good health.

This clonotype was recorded a few times. The J gene is TRBJ1-1, the V gene TRBV29-1, with 12 bases identical to TRBD1. With 7 bases clipped from V and 4 bases from J, the junction kept 13 bases outside the gene matches. The CDR3 is 16 residues long. Germline V lookup: CDR1 SQVTM, CDR2 ANQGSEA. The CDR3 loop reads CSANAPGQGAGTEAFF. CDR3 sequence (DNA): TGCAGCGCCAACGCCCCGGGACAGGGGGCAGGCACTGAAGCTTTCTTT.

The V gene is TRBV5-4, the J gene TRBJ2-7; TRBD1 is a possible D gene (5 bases). The DNA end is more similar to TRBJ2-5, so the J call may be wrong. The CDR3 covers 17 residues. The germline gives CDR1 SGHNT, CDR2 YYREEE (reference sequence). This chain's CDR3 is CASNRRAASGYSETQYF. The CDR3 DNA follows: TGTGCCAGCAATCGAAGAGCTGCATCAGGGTATTCGGAGACCCAGTACTTC.

V gene TRBV27 combines with J gene TRBJ1-1; TRBD1 might be the D (5 bases). The CDR3 loop spans 14 amino acids. Trimming took 5 bases from V and 5 from J, leaving 15 bases between them. CDR1 and CDR2 from the germline V gene are MNHEY and SMNVEV (reference sequence). This CDR3 is CASSQGATATEAFF. Here the CDR3 DNA reads TGTGCCAGCAGTCAGGGCGCCACGGCGACTGAAGCTTTCTTT.

The V and J genes are TRBV6-1 and TRBJ2-1, with D perhaps matching TRBD1 or TRBD2 (5 bases each). The CDR3 is 18 residues long. From germline, CDR1 is MNHNS and CDR2 SASEGT. Trimming stripped 6 bases from V and 0 bases from J, with 21 bases between. CDR3 sequence (DNA): TGTGCCAGCAGGAGAACCCTGTGGGACCTCAGCTCCTACAATGAGCAGTTCTTC. Encoded protein: CASRRTLWDLSSYNEQFF.

The sample holds a few counts of this clonotype. Without the conserved terminal phenylalanine or tryptophan, this CDR3 likely stems from a read error. The chain joins TRBV27 to TRBJ2-5; 10 bases are a match to TRBD1. TRBJ2-7 matches the DNA end more closely, so the J call is doubtful. CDR1 is MNHEY and CDR2 is SMNVEV in the germline V gene (reference sequence). CDR3 length: 16 residues. The CDR3 nucleotides read TGTGCCAGCAGTCAAAATCCGGGACAGGGGATCTACGAGCAGTACCTC. Translation: CASSQNPGQGIYEQYL.

The chain carries TRBV7-9 and TRBJ2-3; the D is unclear. The germline V gene encodes CDR1 SEHNR and CDR2 FQNEAQ (reference sequence). The V end lost 0 bases, the J end lost 3 bases, and 10 bases lay between the germline ends. The CDR3 runs to 15 residues. The CDR3 is CASSLALLLTDTQYF. The CDR3 nucleotides read TGTGCCAGCAGCTTAGCGCTACTACTGACAGATACGCAGTATTTT.

This clonotype was counted a few times. This chain joins TRBV20-1 and TRBJ2-7; tentative D call: TRBD2 (5 bases). Per germline, CDR1 DFQATT and CDR2 SNEGSKA (reference sequence). The length of the CDR3 is 15 residues. The V and J ends lost 0 bases and 0 bases respectively, with 12 bases between them. The CDR3 region has the DNA TGCAGTGCTAGAGATCGAAGCGGAGACTCCTACGAGCAGTACTTC. As protein: CSARDRSGDSYEQYF.

This clonotype was seen more than once but under ten times. V is TRBV2 and J is TRBJ2-4; TRBD2 is a possible D gene (5 bases). The CDR3 is 13 residues long. With 5 bases removed from V and 8 bases from J, the gap between germline ends came to 13 bases. Germline CDR1 SNHLY, CDR2 FYNNEI. CDR3 region: CASSWEQADIQYF. The DNA of the CDR3 is TGTGCCAGCAGTTGGGAGCAGGCGGACATTCAGTACTTC.

CDR3 in DNA: TGCAGTGCTAGTAGGGGGGGCACAGATACGCAGTATTTT. It translates to CSASRGGTDTQYF. The chain carries TRBV20-1 and TRBJ2-3; tentatively, D is TRBD1 or TRBD2 (6 bases each). Germline V gene sequence: CDR1 DFQATT, CDR2 SNEGSKA (reference sequence). CDR3 size: 13 residues. V was shortened by 3 bases and J by 1 base, with 8 bases between the two germline ends.